This T cell receptor (beta chain) was profiled in a study of T cells in Graves' hyperthyroidism and ophthalmopathy. The germline gives CDR1 SGHRS, CDR2 YFSETQ. The CDR3 contains 13 residues. V lost 4 bases, J lost 5 bases, and 10 bases lay in between. Disease duration was under 3 months in the ophthalmopathy patients, who also had a Clinical Activity Score of at least 3 and a NOSPECS grade of at least 4. Worth noting for this clonotype: Its antigen is currently unknown.

Study-wide findings and caveats: Most clonotypes expanded in the thyroid (above 0.001) were also present in blood.

Amplified TCR beta CDR3 regions derived from RNA transcripts. Initially, a first-round RT-PCR of the TCR CDR3 employed the HTBI primer set. MiXCR, run by TCRdb on the multiplex PCR reads, gives a single entry per CDR3 protein. The sample has a few hundred thousand distinct CDR3 sequences; about 20% are singletons. The specimen was blood. The V gene is TRBV5-1, the J gene TRBJ2-1, with D possibly matching TRBD2 (5 bases). This TCR came from a man between 25 and 39 years old with Graves' ophthalmopathy. DNA for the CDR3: TGCGCCAGCAGCCTGACTACTAACAATGAGCAGTTCTTC. This translates into CASSLTTNNEQFF.